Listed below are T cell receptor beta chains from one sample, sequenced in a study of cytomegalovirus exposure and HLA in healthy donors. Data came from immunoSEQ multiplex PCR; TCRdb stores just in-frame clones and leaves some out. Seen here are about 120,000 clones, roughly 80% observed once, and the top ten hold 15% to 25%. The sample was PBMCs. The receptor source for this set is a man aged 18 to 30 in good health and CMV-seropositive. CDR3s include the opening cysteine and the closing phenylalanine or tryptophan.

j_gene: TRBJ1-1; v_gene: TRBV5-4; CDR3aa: CASSLGQDLTEAFF
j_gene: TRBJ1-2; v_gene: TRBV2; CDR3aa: CASDSLGVSGYTF
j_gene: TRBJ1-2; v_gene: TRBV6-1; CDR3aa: CASSETGNYGYTF
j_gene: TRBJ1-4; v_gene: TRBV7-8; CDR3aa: CASSAGQVLNEKLFF
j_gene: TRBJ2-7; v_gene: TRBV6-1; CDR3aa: CASSGSGGRTYEQYF
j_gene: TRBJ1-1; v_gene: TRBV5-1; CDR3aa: CASSITPGGEGTEAFF
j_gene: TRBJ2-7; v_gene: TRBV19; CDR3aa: CASSIGGTGPYEQYF
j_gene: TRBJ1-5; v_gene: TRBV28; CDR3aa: CASRDGQGDQPQHF
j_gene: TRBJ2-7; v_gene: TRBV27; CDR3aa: CASSAGTGSYEQYF
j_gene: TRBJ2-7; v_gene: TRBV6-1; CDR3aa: CASSLDREYLYEQYF
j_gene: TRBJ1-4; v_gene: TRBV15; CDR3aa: CATSRGGQLTNEKLFF
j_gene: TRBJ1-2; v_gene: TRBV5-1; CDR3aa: CASSRATGDGGYTF
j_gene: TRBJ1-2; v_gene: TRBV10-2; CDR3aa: CASSGDRVTGYTF
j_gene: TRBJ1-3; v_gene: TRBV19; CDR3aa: CASSPTGAGNTIYF
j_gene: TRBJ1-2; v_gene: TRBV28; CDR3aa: CASSFPTGGNSYGYTF
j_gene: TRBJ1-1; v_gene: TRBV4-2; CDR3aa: CASSQEQTGWNTEAFF
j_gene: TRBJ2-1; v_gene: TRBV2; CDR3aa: CASSAAPPENEQFF
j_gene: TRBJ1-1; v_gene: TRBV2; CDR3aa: CASSADRNTEAFF
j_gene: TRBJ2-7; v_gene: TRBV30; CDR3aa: CACRVKGTGKGEQYF
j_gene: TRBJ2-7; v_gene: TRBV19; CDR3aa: CARGTGYEQYF
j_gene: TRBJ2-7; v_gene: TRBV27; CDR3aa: CASRRTGSYEQYF
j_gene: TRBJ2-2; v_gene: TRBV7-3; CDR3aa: CASSANSGGAPELFF
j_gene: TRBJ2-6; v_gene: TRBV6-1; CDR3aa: CASSERGPLTSGANVLTF
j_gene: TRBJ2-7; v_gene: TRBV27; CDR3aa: CASSLSGLGSYEQYF
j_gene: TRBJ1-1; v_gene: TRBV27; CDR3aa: CASSNSGTANTEAFF
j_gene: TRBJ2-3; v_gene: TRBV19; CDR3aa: CASSTPRSREGNLRMTTDTQYF
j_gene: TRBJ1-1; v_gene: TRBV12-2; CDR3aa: CASRLGSGKENTEAFF
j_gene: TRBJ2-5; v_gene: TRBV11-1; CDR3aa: CASSSGTSGAQETQYF
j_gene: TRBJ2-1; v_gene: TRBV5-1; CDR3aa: CASSRGSGNNEQFF
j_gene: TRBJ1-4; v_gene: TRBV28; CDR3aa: CASSSQTSGQRGEKLFF
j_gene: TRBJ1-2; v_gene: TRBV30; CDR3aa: CAWSSLSFYTF
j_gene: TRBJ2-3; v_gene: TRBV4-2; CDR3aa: CASSQDPSAGGTDTQYF
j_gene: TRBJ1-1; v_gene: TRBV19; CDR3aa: CASIGDRGTEAFF
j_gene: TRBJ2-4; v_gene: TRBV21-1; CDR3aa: CASSLVRRGVPDIQYF
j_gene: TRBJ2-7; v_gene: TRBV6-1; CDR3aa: CASSEVSEQYF
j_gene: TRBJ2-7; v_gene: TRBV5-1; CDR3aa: CASSLGGLFSYEQYF
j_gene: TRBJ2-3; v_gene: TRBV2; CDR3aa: CASSSGQGTDTQYF
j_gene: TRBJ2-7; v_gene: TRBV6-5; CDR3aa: CATWGDDDYEQYF
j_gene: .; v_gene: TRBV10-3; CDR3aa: CAISSDRGAYEQYF
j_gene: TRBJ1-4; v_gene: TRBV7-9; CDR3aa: CASSPQGAYEKLFF
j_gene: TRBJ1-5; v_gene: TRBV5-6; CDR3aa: CASSLGQSNQPQHF
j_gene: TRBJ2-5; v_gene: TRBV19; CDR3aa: CASSIDKETQYF
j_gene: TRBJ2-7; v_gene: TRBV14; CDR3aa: CASSQDWSSYEQYF
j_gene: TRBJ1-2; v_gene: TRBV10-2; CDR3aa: CASSAVHSYGYTF